This entry describes one TCR beta chain. Its antigen remains unknown. These data originate in a study of CD8 T cells in ankylosing spondylitis. Germline assignment: CDR1 SQVTM and CDR2 ANQGSEA. Trimming at V came to 4 bases and at J to 1 base, leaving 2 bases not matched to a gene. CDR3 length: 14 amino acids. The study, taken as a whole, reports: Seven to nine highly homologous variants formed a TCR beta motif that appeared characteristic of ankylosing spondylitis blood. Peripheral blood samples showed relatively rare disease-linked clones, and these clones were CD8+.

Quantitative 5'-RACE was performed with molecular barcodes, and it yielded the TCR beta libraries. MiXCR was run by TCRdb on the 5' RACE reads, yielding one entry per CDR3 protein. The table shows almost 250,000 distinct CDR3 sequences, with under 35% occurring only once. Sequenced input: blood, either unsorted or a sorted T cell fraction (not recorded which). This TCR was sampled from a male donor with ankylosing spondylitis or in good health (not recorded which). The chain employs TRBV29-1 and TRBJ2-5, with TRBD1 matching over 11 bases. The CDR3 sequence is CSVGTGGGQETQYF. The CDR3 region has the DNA TGCAGCGTTGGGACAGGGGGCGGCCAAGAGACCCAGTACTTC.